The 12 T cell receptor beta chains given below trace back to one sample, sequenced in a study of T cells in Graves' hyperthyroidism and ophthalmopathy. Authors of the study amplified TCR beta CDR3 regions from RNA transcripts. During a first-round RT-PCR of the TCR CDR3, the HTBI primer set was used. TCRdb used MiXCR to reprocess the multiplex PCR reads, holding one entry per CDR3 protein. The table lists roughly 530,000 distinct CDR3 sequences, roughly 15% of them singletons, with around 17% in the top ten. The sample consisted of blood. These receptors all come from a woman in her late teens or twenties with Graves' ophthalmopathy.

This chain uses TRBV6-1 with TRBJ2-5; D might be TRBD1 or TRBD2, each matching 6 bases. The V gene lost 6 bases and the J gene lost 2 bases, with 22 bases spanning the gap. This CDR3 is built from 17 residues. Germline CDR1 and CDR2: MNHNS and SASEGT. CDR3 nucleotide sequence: TGTGCCAGCAGCCCCCCCGGGAAGGGGGGCCCTCAAGAGACCCAGTACTTC. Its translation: CASSPPGKGGPQETQYF.

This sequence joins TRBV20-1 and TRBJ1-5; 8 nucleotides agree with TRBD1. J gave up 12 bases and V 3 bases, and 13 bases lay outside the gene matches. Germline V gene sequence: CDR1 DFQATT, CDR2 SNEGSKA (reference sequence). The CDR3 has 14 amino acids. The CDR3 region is CSARGTGGGVVQHF. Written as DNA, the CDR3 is TGCAGTGCTAGGGGAACAGGGGGGGGGGTCGTCCAGCATTTT.

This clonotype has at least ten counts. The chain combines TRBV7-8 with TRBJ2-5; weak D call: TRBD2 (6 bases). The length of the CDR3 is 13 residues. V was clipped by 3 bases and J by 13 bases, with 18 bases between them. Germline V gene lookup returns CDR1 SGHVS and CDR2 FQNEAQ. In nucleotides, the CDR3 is TGTGCCAGCAGCTTTACCCCCGGGACTGGTTCGTACTTC. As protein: CASSFTPGTGSYF.

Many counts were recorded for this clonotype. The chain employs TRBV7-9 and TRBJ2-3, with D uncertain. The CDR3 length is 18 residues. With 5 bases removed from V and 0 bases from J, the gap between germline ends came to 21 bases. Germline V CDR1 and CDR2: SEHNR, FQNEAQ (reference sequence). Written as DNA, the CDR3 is TGTGCCAGCAGCCCCCGCATCTATGCAGCAGGAAGCACAGATACGCAGTATTTT. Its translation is CASSPRIYAAGSTDTQYF. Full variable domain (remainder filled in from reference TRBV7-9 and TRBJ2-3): DTGVSQNPRHKITKRGQNVTFRCDPISEHNRLYWYRQTLGQGPEFLTYFQNEAQLEKSRLLSDRFSAERPKGSFSTLEIQRTEQGDSAMYLCASSPRIYAAGSTDTQYFGPGTRLTVL.

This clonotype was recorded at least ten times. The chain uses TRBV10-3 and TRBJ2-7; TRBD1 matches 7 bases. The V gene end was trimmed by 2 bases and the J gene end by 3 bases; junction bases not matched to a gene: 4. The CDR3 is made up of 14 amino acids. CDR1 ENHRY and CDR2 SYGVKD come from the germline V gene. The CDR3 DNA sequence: TGTGCCATCAGTGAGGAGGGACAGATCTACGAGCAGTACTTC. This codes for CAISEEGQIYEQYF.

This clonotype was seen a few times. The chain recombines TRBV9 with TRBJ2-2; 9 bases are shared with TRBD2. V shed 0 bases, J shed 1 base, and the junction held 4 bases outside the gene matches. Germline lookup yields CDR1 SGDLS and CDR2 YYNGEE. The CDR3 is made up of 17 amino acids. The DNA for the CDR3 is TGTGCCAGCAGCGTAGCTCCTAGCGGGAAGAACACCGGGGAGCTGTTTTTT. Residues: CASSVAPSGKNTGELFF.

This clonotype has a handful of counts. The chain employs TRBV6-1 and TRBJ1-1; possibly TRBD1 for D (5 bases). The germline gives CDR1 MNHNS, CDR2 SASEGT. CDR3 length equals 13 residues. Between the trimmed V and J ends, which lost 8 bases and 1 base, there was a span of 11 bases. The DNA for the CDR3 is TGTGCCAGCGCCGAGGGGAGGAACACTGAAGCTTTCTTT. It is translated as CASAEGRNTEAFF.

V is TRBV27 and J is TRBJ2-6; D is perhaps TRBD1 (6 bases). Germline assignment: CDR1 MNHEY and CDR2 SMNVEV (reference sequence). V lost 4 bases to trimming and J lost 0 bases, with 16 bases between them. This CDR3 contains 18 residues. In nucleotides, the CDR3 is TGTGCCAGCAGTTATCACAGGGTCCCGTACTCTGGGGCCAACGTCCTGACTTTC. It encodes CASSYHRVPYSGANVLTF. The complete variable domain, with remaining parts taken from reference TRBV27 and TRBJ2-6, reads EAQVTQNPRYLITVTGKKLTVTCSQNMNHEYMSWYRQDPGLGLRQIYYSMNVEVTDKGDVPEGYKVSRKEKRNFPLILESPSPNQTSLYFCASSYHRVPYSGANVLTFGAGSRLTVL.

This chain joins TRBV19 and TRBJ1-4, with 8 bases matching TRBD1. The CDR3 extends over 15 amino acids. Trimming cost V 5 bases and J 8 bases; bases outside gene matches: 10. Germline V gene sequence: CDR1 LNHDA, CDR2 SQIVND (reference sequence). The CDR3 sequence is CASSAPGGTGEKLFF. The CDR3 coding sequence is TGTGCCAGTAGTGCACCAGGGGGCACGGGGGAAAAACTGTTTTTT.

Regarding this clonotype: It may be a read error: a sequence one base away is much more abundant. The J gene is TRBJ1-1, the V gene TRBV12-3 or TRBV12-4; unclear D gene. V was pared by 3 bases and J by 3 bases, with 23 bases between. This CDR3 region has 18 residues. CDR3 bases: TGTGCCAGCAGTTTCTCGGTCGGCCTACTATACAATTACACTGAAGCTTTCTTT. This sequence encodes CASSFSVGLLYNYTEAFF.

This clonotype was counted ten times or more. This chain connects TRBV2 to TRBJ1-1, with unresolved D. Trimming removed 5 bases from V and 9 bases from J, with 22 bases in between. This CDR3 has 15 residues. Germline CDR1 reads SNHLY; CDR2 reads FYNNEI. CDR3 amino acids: CASSLDGRAGLQAFF. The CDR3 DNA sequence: TGTGCCAGCAGTCTTGACGGACGGGCCGGATTACAAGCTTTCTTT.

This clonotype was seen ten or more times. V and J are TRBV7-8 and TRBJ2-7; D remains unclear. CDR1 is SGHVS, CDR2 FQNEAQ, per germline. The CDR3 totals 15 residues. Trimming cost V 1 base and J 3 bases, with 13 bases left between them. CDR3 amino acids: CASSLESGGFYEQYF. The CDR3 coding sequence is TGTGCCAGCAGCTTAGAGTCCGGTGGGTTCTACGAGCAGTACTTC. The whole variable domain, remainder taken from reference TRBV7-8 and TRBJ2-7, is GAGVSQSPRYKVAKRGQDVALRCDPISGHVSLFWYQQALGQGPEFLTYFQNEAQLDKSGLPSDRFFAERPEGSVSTLKIQRTQQEDSAVYLCASSLESGGFYEQYFGPGTRLTVT.